This T cell receptor (beta chain) appears in the sequencing data of a study of blood T cell repertoires in COVID-19. Study summary: Sites across the United States, Italy and Spain contributed samples from acute and convalescent COVID-19.

V was trimmed by 6 bases and J by 7 bases, leaving 16 bases between them. Per the germline V gene, CDR1 is MNHEY and CDR2 is SVGAGI. The CDR3 has 13 amino acids. Profiled with immunoSEQ multiplex PCR; TCRdb holds only in-frame clones, not every one. The data show fewer than 250,000 clones, 70% to 90% seen once. The chain joins TRBV6-5 to TRBJ2-7, with D perhaps TRBD2 (6 bases). The TCR comes from a man aged 25-45 years who had recovered from COVID-19. The sample consisted of PBMCs or T cells enriched from blood (not recorded which). Here the CDR3 reads CASSGGITREQYF. CDR3 nucleotide sequence: TGTGCCAGCAGCGGCGGGATAACACGTGAGCAGTACTTC.